The 5 T cell receptor beta chains in this list originate from one sample, sequenced in a study of regulatory T cells in long-lasting Graves disease. Arm-PCR of CDR3 regions and iRepertoire HTBI primers were used to build TCR beta libraries. TCRdb fed the multiplex PCR reads into MiXCR, producing one record per CDR3 protein. The repertoire consists of 300,000 to 400,000 distinct CDR3 sequences, with 18% occurring once and the leading ten covering around 37%. Time point in this sample: newly diagnosed GD, antithyroid drugs for less than 3 months. RNA isolated from PBMCs was used to make the TCR library. Sample: peripheral blood mononuclear cells (PBMCs), taken at new diagnosis, from a patient treated with antithyroid drugs. The receptors derive from a female donor with Graves disease.

This clonotype was seen at least ten times. CDR3: CASSPAATGEGDQPQHF. CDR3 sequence (DNA): TGTGCCAGCTCACCAGCCGCTACGGGGGAGGGCGATCAGCCCCAGCATTTT. The V call is TRBV18, the J call TRBJ1-5, with D tentatively TRBD1 (5 bases). Germline loops: CDR1 KGHSH, CDR2 LQKENI. V lost 2 bases and J 5 bases, leaving 19 bases between the germline ends. CDR3 length: 17 residues.

Comments on this clonotype: A single base separates this from a much larger clone, so it may be a read error. Likely a read error: the CDR3 ends without its conserved phenylalanine or tryptophan. V and J are TRBV14 and TRBJ2-3; D is unclear. Trimming removed 3 bases at V and 4 bases at J, with 5 bases between. The germline V gene has CDR1 SGHDN and CDR2 FVKESK. The CDR3 spans 12 residues. The CDR3 is CASSHSPDTQYY. In DNA form, the CDR3 reads TGTGCCAGCAGCCATTCGCCAGATACGCAGTATTAT.

This clonotype was counted a single time. With a much larger clone just one base away, this may be a read error. The J gene is TRBJ1-4, the V gene TRBV6-4; tentative D call: TRBD1 (5 bases). CDR3 size: 14 residues. The germline CDR1 and CDR2 sequences are MRHNA and SNTAGT. The DNA for the CDR3 is TGTGCCAGCAGCCCGACAGCAACTAATGAAAAACTGTCTTTT. Translated, it gives CASSPTATNEKLSF.

This clonotype has ten or more counts. The V gene is TRBV11-2, the J gene TRBJ2-1, with TRBD1 as a possible D gene (11 bases). The CDR3 has 21 residues. Germline V gives CDR1 SGHAT, CDR2 FQNNGV. Trimming stripped 7 bases from V and 8 bases from J, with 39 bases between. The CDR3 nucleotides read TGTGCCAGCAACCCCGGACAGGGGGCTGGGTCCCTAGCGGGAGTCGGGCATGAGCAGTTCTTC. Protein sequence: CASNPGQGAGSLAGVGHEQFF.

Comments on this clonotype: Being one base from a much bigger clone, this may be a read error. The chain links TRBV2 to TRBJ2-7; 13 nucleotides match TRBD2. The trim removed 7 bases at V and 7 bases at J, leaving 7 bases unmatched. In germline, CDR1 is SNHLY, CDR2 FYNNEI. This CDR3 contains 14 residues. CDR3 DNA sequence: TGTGCCAGCATGGGGACTAGCGGGACAGAAGAGCAGTACTTC. Amino acids: CASMGTSGTEEQYF.